The clone carrying this T cell receptor (beta chain) was counted a single time. Its target is not known. 13 Jbeta primers and 60 Vbeta primers were used for the PCR. Only in-frame clones appear in the TCRdb table, and some are missing; sequencing was by immunoSEQ multiplex PCR. The sample contains around 140,000 clones, approximately 70% of which appear only once. Unmatched junction bases numbered 9, after V lost 5 bases and J lost 2 bases. The CDR3 sequence is 15 residues long. Germline CDR1 MNHNS, CDR2 SASEGT. The sample is drawn from a study of cytomegalovirus exposure and HLA in healthy donors. Study-wide context: An analysis done earlier identified around 100 million unique TCR beta sequences from about 180 million T cells. Points from the study as a whole: Among TCR sequences, most were rare, though some public TCRs appeared in many donors.

The donors were healthy bone marrow donors. Source material: PBMCs. The chain links TRBV6-1 to TRBJ2-7, with 7 bases aligning to TRBD1. This sequence was found in a woman aged 55-69 years in good health and CMV-seropositive. CDR3 coding DNA: TGTGCCAGCAGTCCTGGGGACAGCAGCCCCTACGAGCAGTACTTC. Its translation is CASSPGDSSPYEQYF.